This TCR beta chain came from a study of blood T cells in healthy people across ages. The germline V gene encodes CDR1 KGHDR and CDR2 SFDVKD. The CDR3 spans 16 residues. Through a sample-barcoded 5' primer and a J-beta primer mix, a second PCR was run for roughly 6 to 12 cycles. All samples gave at least 2.5 million CDR3-containing paired-end reads. TCRdb re-derived calls from the 5' RACE reads in MiXCR, one entry per CDR3 protein. The sample includes over 1,500,000 distinct CDR3 sequences, roughly two fifths of them seen just once. With regard to this clonotype: At one boundary the junction diverges from the germline segment, which might be a read error.

The chain recombines TRBV24-1 with TRBJ2-5; TRBD2 matches at 7 bases. Specimen: blood. This receptor was identified in a human donor in good health. CDR3 nucleotide sequence: TGTACCACCAGTGATTTCGGACGGGAGGTTCGAGAGACCCAGTACTTC. It codes for CTTSDFGREVRETQYF.